The sequence of this TCR beta chain was determined in a study of lymphopenia after photon versus proton radiotherapy. For this clone: What it binds is unknown.

The CDR3 is made up of 16 amino acids. The germline V gene encodes CDR1 SGHTA and CDR2 FQGNSA. V was clipped by 5 bases and J by 1 base; unmatched bases: 8. Here immunoSEQ multiplex PCR was the method, and the copy in TCRdb shows in-frame clones only, minus some. The table has around 70,000 clones, around 90% seen once. Overall study findings and caveats: Post-nadir diversity loss with photons came from oligoclonal expansion, particularly CD8+ Temra cells. Relative stability marked proton patients; photon patients lost diversity and naive cells.

This clonotype was sampled from a middle-aged woman with cholangiocarcinoma. The sequencing here drew on peripheral blood, taken from a patient treated with photon-based radiotherapy. This chain connects TRBV7-2 to TRBJ1-1, with 9 bases identical to TRBD1. In DNA form, the CDR3 reads TGTGCCAGCAGCCGGGACAGGGTGATGGGGAACACTGAAGCTTTCTTT. Protein: CASSRDRVMGNTEAFF.